This T cell receptor (beta chain) was obtained from a study of cytomegalovirus exposure and HLA in healthy donors. The V end was cut by 6 bases, the J end by 1 base, with 15 bases between. Per the germline V gene, CDR1 is WSHSY and CDR2 is SAAADI. The length of the CDR3 is 15 residues. The table came from immunoSEQ multiplex PCR; TCRdb's copy has only in-frame clones and leaves some out. The sample holds 150,000 to 200,000 clones, about 82% seen once. Concerning this clone: Its antigen is undetermined.

Study observations and caveats: Most observed TCR sequences were rare, whereas some public TCRs were detected in many donors. A few of the chains that were CMV-associated were confirmed in vitro to be specific for CMV antigens.

The receptor was isolated from a woman aged 18 to 35 in good health and CMV-seronegative. Specimen: PBMCs. The chain links TRBV10-2 to TRBJ1-1; no reliable D call. The CDR3 nucleotides read TGCGCCAGCAGCCCTACTTGGATAGCGAACACTGAAGCTTTCTTT. Protein product: CASSPTWIANTEAFF.